Here is one TCR beta chain with its context. This CDR3 region has 14 residues. Trimming took 0 bases from V and 4 from J, leaving 11 bases between them. In germline, CDR1 is SGHTS, CDR2 YDEGEE. This sample was taken from a study of blood T cell repertoires in COVID-19. Profiled with immunoSEQ multiplex PCR; TCRdb holds only in-frame clones, not every one. The sample contains about 160,000 clones, around 74% of which appear only once. J is TRBJ2-7 and V is TRBV5-8; D is possibly TRBD1 (6 bases). This TCR came from a woman between 55 and 75 years old with COVID-19, enrolled during active disease. Sequenced input: peripheral blood. CDR3 sequence reads: CASSLEARGYEQYV. The CDR3 DNA follows: TGTGCCAGCAGCTTGGAGGCCAGGGGATACGAGCAGTACGTC.